This entry lists 17 T cell receptor beta chains sequenced from one sample in a study of radiation and T cells in renal cell carcinoma. Only in-frame clones appear in the TCRdb table, and some are missing; sequencing was by immunoSEQ multiplex PCR. This table has tens of thousands of clones, around 83% appearing once. Time point meaning: baseline pretreatment blood. Noted treatment: 15 Gy SBRT to primary tumor, nephrectomy 4 weeks later. Sequencing was performed on blood, taken from a patient whose treatment included radiotherapy and nephrectomy. These receptors were obtained from a woman in her 70s with renal cell carcinoma.

The rearrangement links TRBV20-1 to TRBJ2-1; unclear D gene. V gave up 3 bases and J gave up 7 bases, with 7 bases separating them. CDR3 length: 11 amino acids. Germline-derived CDR1 and CDR2 are DFQATT and SNEGSKA (reference sequence). The CDR3 protein is CSASSTNEQFF. DNA for the CDR3: TGCAGTGCTAGTTCGACAAATGAGCAGTTCTTC.

This chain joins TRBV6-5 and TRBJ1-1; 7 bases fit TRBD1. V gave up 0 bases and J gave up 3 bases; unmatched junction bases: 1. Germline V gene lookup returns CDR1 MNHEY and CDR2 SVGAGI. The CDR3 loop spans 14 amino acids. The CDR3 loop is CASSYSGQDTEAFF. The CDR3 DNA reads TGTGCCAGCAGTTACTCAGGACAGGACACTGAAGCTTTCTTT.

The J gene is TRBJ2-7, the V gene TRBV6-4; D gene unclear. Trimming removed 2 bases at V and 4 bases at J, with 3 bases between. Germline CDR1 MRHNA, CDR2 SNTAGT. This CDR3 has 11 residues. The CDR3 is CASSDGYEQYF. CDR3 nucleotide sequence: TGTGCCAGCAGTGACGGATACGAGCAGTACTTC.

The rearrangement joins TRBV5-1 to TRBJ2-7, with TRBD1 matching over 8 bases. Germline trimming cut 4 bases from V and 2 bases from J; bases unmatched to any gene: 8. Germline V CDR1 and CDR2: SGHRS, YFSETQ. CDR3 size: 15 residues. The chain's CDR3 is CASSPSGTGAYEQYF. The CDR3, as DNA: TGCGCCAGCAGCCCATCCGGGACAGGAGCCTACGAGCAGTACTTC.

This sequence joins TRBV10-1 and TRBJ2-1; either TRBD1 or TRBD2 may fit D (5 bases each). The V and J ends lost 0 bases and 10 bases respectively, with 13 bases between them. CDR1 and CDR2 (germline): WNHNN, SYGVQD (reference sequence). The CDR3 has 14 residues. DNA of the CDR3: TGCGCCAGCAGTGAGTCCGGGACCAGGTCAGAGCAGTTCTTC. Translating gives CASSESGTRSEQFF.

The genes are TRBV30 and TRBJ2-1; D is possibly TRBD2 (6 bases). Deletions cut 5 bases from V and 8 bases from J, with 10 bases between. CDR3 length: 11 residues. The germline CDR1 and CDR2 sequences are GTSNPN and SVGIG (reference sequence). The CDR3 region has the DNA TGTGCCTGGGGGCGGGGAGATGAGCAGTTCTTC. Its translation: CAWGRGDEQFF.

The genes are TRBV2 and TRBJ1-5, with 8 bases fitting TRBD1. V shed 5 bases and J 4 bases; nucleotides not matched to a gene: 7. Germline lookup yields CDR1 SNHLY and CDR2 FYNNEI. This CDR3 contains 15 residues. Here the CDR3 reads CASSPTRQGNQPQHF. DNA for the CDR3: TGTGCCAGCAGTCCCACCCGACAGGGGAATCAGCCCCAGCATTTT. Filled out from reference TRBV2 and TRBJ1-5, the complete variable domain reads EPEVTQTPSHQVTQMGQEVILRCVPISNHLYFYWYRQILGQKVEFLVSFYNNEISEKSEIFDDQFSVERPDGSNFTLKIRSTKLEDSAMYFCASSPTRQGNQPQHFGDGTRLSIL.

The CDR3 DNA reads as TGCGCCAGCAGCTTGGAGTGGGTAGGGGACACCGGGGAGCTGTTTTTT. This encodes CASSLEWVGDTGELFF. This chain connects TRBV5-1 to TRBJ2-2, with a weak D call TRBD1 (5 bases). The V gene's germline CDR1 is SGHRS and CDR2 YFSETQ. This CDR3 has 16 amino acids. Trimming left V 0 bases short and J 3 bases short, with 12 bases between.

The chain carries TRBV7-2 and TRBJ2-3; 9 bases line up with TRBD2. This CDR3 is built from 16 residues. Trimming removed 5 bases from V and 4 bases from J; junction bases left unmatched: 10. The germline V gene encodes CDR1 SGHTA and CDR2 FQGNSA. The CDR3 region is CASSIQSGRSADTQYF. For the CDR3, the DNA is TGTGCCAGCAGCATCCAAAGCGGGAGGAGTGCAGATACGCAGTATTTT.

The chain combines TRBV2 with TRBJ2-2, with 11 bases lining up with TRBD1. Germline V gives CDR1 SNHLY, CDR2 FYNNEI. Losses at the gene ends were 7 bases for V and 5 bases for J; bases not matched to a gene: 6. The CDR3 length is 15 residues. The CDR3 spells CASTWTGGGTGELFF. CDR3 bases: TGTGCCAGCACTTGGACAGGGGGCGGGACCGGGGAGCTGTTTTTT. Drawing the rest from reference TRBV2 and TRBJ2-2, the complete variable domain is EPEVTQTPSHQVTQMGQEVILRCVPISNHLYFYWYRQILGQKVEFLVSFYNNEISEKSEIFDDQFSVERPDGSNFTLKIRSTKLEDSAMYFCASTWTGGGTGELFFGEGSRLTVL.

V and J are TRBV9 and TRBJ2-2; D not resolved. V lost 1 base to trimming and J lost 1 base, with 14 bases between them. The CDR3 contains 17 residues. Germline CDR1 is SGDLS and CDR2 is YYNGEE. The CDR3 DNA reads TGTGCCAGCAGCGTATCGGTACATTACCAGAACACCGGGGAGCTGTTTTTT. This translates into CASSVSVHYQNTGELFF.

The chain links TRBV27 to TRBJ2-7, with no clear D. This CDR3 is 12 amino acids long. Germline lookup yields CDR1 MNHEY and CDR2 SMNVEV (reference sequence). With 4 bases removed from V and 6 bases from J, the gap between germline ends came to 10 bases. The CDR3 nucleotides read TGTGCCAGCAGTTCCCCCCCCTCCGAGCAGTACTTC. Encoded protein: CASSSPPSEQYF.

The chain couples TRBV2 to TRBJ2-1; maybe TRBD2 (6 bases). V dropped 5 bases and J dropped 3 bases, with 14 bases sitting between them. Germline V gene lookup returns CDR1 SNHLY and CDR2 FYNNEI. The CDR3 totals 15 residues. CDR3 nucleotides: TGTGCCAGCAGTCCTCGGGGCGGGAACTACAATGAGCAGTTCTTC. It specifies CASSPRGGNYNEQFF.

The rearrangement links TRBV7-2 to TRBJ1-4, with 7 bases matching TRBD1. The CDR3 contains 14 residues. Germline lookup yields CDR1 SGHTA and CDR2 FQGNSA. The V gene end was trimmed by 3 bases and the J gene end by 8 bases; junction bases not matched to a gene: 6. In DNA, the CDR3 is TGTGCCAGCAGCTTCACAGGGGTGGCGGAAAAACTGTTTTTT. Translating it yields CASSFTGVAEKLFF.

V usage is TRBV30 and J usage is TRBJ2-1; D might be TRBD1 (6 bases). Germline values: CDR1 GTSNPN, CDR2 SVGIG (reference sequence). V lost 2 bases to trimming and J lost 8 bases, with 10 bases between them. The CDR3 loop spans 12 amino acids. This CDR3 reads CAWSRQADEQFF. In nucleotides, the CDR3 is TGTGCCTGGAGTCGACAGGCGGATGAGCAGTTCTTC.

This chain uses TRBV6-6 with TRBJ1-1; the D is unclear. V lost 7 bases, J lost 5 bases, and 8 bases lay in between. The CDR3 spans 11 residues. Germline CDR1 reads MNHNY; CDR2 reads SVGAGI (reference sequence). CDR3 sequence: CASTAETEAFF. The CDR3 nucleotides are TGTGCCAGCACCGCAGAGACTGAAGCTTTCTTT.

The chain links TRBV11-1 to TRBJ2-7; D remains unclear. The CDR3 totals 14 residues. V was shortened by 1 base and J by 4 bases, with 11 bases between the two germline ends. Germline V gene lookup returns CDR1 SGHAT and CDR2 FQDESV (reference sequence). CDR3 nucleotide sequence: TGTGCCAGCAGCTTAGGGGCACAGCTATACGAGCAGTACTTC. Protein sequence: CASSLGAQLYEQYF. Variable domain in full (rest from reference TRBV11-1 and TRBJ2-7): EAEVAQSPRYKITEKSQAVAFWCDPISGHATLYWYRQILGQGPELLVQFQDESVVDDSQLPKDRFSAERLKGVDSTLKIQPAELGDSAMYLCASSLGAQLYEQYFGPGTRLTVT.